This TCR beta chain was sequenced in a study of CD8 T cells in ankylosing spondylitis. General study findings and limits: Some of the motif variants had earlier been found in reactive arthritis patients' fluid and blood. A TCR beta motif made of fewer than ten highly homologous variants seemed typical of ankylosing spondylitis blood. Clones linked to disease were reported to show significant enrichment in matched ankylosing spondylitis synovial fluid.

This clonotype was counted ten times or more. Antigen specificity is unknown. The CDR3 covers 13 residues. Germline V gene lookup returns CDR1 LGHDT and CDR2 YNNKEL (reference sequence). V dropped 4 bases and J dropped 8 bases, with 14 bases sitting between them. 5'-RACE, quantitative and with molecular barcodes, yielded the TCR beta libraries. TCRdb reprocessed the 5' RACE reads with MiXCR, giving one entry per CDR3 protein. The table lists 150,000 or so distinct CDR3 sequences, 25% to 35% of them singletons. The genes are TRBV3-1 and TRBJ1-2, with D unclear. Input material: synovial fluid, either unsorted or a sorted T cell fraction (not recorded which). The TCR sequence derives from a male donor with ankylosing spondylitis. The CDR3 DNA sequence: TGTGCCAGCAGCCTTGGGAAGCCGGAAGGCTACACCTTC. Its translation is CASSLGKPEGYTF.